The 30 T cell receptor beta chains in this list originate from one sample, sequenced in a study of blood T cell repertoires in COVID-19. The repertoire was sequenced with immunoSEQ multiplex PCR; TCRdb's copy has only in-frame clones and lacks some. This table holds 250,000 to 350,000 clones, roughly 85% found once. Sequencing input: PBMCs or T cells enriched from blood (not recorded which). These receptors all come from a young woman who had recovered from COVID-19.

This chain connects TRBV5-1 to TRBJ1-2, with TRBD1 matching over 10 bases. CDR1 is SGHRS and CDR2 is YFSETQ in the germline V gene. The CDR3 length is 14 residues. J gave up 8 bases and V 0 bases, and 4 bases lay outside the gene matches. The CDR3 DNA sequence: TGCGCCAGCAGCTTGGGACAGGGGGCGTGGGGCTACACCTTC. This translates into CASSLGQGAWGYTF.

This chain joins TRBV4-1 and TRBJ1-6, with 7 bases that match TRBD1. CDR3 length: 16 residues. The trim removed 1 base at V and 4 bases at J, leaving 4 bases unmatched. Germline-derived CDR1 and CDR2 are MGHRA and YSYEKL. CDR3 in amino acids: CASSQGDRVYNSPLHF. CDR3 coding DNA: TGCGCCAGCAGCCAAGGAGACAGGGTTTATAATTCACCCCTCCACTTT.

The chain recombines TRBV2 with TRBJ1-1, with 7 bases fitting TRBD1. This CDR3 region has 13 residues. Germline values: CDR1 SNHLY, CDR2 FYNNEI. With 7 bases clipped from V and 5 bases from J, the junction kept 7 bases outside the gene matches. The CDR3 reads CASTQTGRTEAFF. Here the CDR3 DNA reads TGTGCCAGCACCCAGACAGGGAGGACTGAAGCTTTCTTT. Supplemented by reference TRBV2 and TRBJ1-1, the full variable domain reads EPEVTQTPSHQVTQMGQEVILRCVPISNHLYFYWYRQILGQKVEFLVSFYNNEISEKSEIFDDQFSVERPDGSNFTLKIRSTKLEDSAMYFCASTQTGRTEAFFGQGTRLTVV.

The V gene is TRBV6-6, the J gene TRBJ1-4; 10 nucleotides line up with TRBD1. CDR1 MNHNY and CDR2 SVGAGI come from the germline V gene (reference sequence). V shed 6 bases, J shed 3 bases, and the junction held 4 bases outside the gene matches. There are 15 residues in the CDR3. The DNA for the CDR3 is TGTGCCAGCAGATGGACAGGGGGTTCTAATGAAAAACTGTTTTTT. Translation gives CASRWTGGSNEKLFF.

The J gene is TRBJ1-1, the V gene TRBV29-1; the D is unclear. The CDR3 is made up of 15 amino acids. V was pared by 5 bases and J by 2 bases, with 18 bases between. Per germline, CDR1 SQVTM and CDR2 ANQGSEA. The CDR3 nucleotides read TGCAGCGTTCTCGACGGGAAAACGGTTAACACTGAAGCTTTCTTT. Translated, it gives CSVLDGKTVNTEAFF.

The V call is TRBV12-5, the J call TRBJ1-5; 9 nucleotides line up with TRBD1. This CDR3 is 15 amino acids long. Germline V gives CDR1 LGHNT, CDR2 FRNRAP. The V and J ends lost 1 base and 4 bases, in that order; junction bases with no gene match: 2. The CDR3 loop reads CASGLADRGNQPQHF. The CDR3 DNA sequence: TGTGCTAGTGGTTTGGCCGACAGGGGGAATCAGCCCCAGCATTTT.

The chain links TRBV11-2 to TRBJ1-1, with TRBD1 matching over 9 bases. The junction had 4 bases not matched to a gene; V was cut back by 3 bases and J by 8 bases. Germline V gives CDR1 SGHAT, CDR2 FQNNGV. The CDR3 consists of 13 residues. CDR3 sequence reads: CASSLGQGFEAFF. In DNA, the CDR3 is TGTGCCAGCAGCTTGGGACAGGGATTCGAAGCTTTCTTT.

This clone has more than one count but fewer than ten. The chain links TRBV20-1 to TRBJ1-2, with 10 bases fitting TRBD1. V lost 3 bases and J lost 4; bases outside the gene matches: 5. The germline gives CDR1 DFQATT, CDR2 SNEGSKA (reference sequence). The CDR3 runs 14 residues. The DNA for the CDR3 is TGCAGTGCTAGTCCGGGACAGGGGATCTATGGCTACACCTTC. Its protein is CSASPGQGIYGYTF.

This clone has only a few counts. This chain connects TRBV3-1 (or the pseudogene TRBV3-2) to TRBJ2-2; tentatively, D is TRBD2 (7 bases). The CDR3 contains 12 residues. V lost 4 bases and J lost 11, with 11 bases in between. Germline-derived CDR1 and CDR2 are LGHDT and YNNKEL (reference sequence). The CDR3 nucleotides read TGTGCCAGCAGCCGAGGGGGGGGAGAGCTGTTTTTT. Protein sequence: CASSRGGGELFF.

This clone was recorded only once. Here the CDR3 DNA reads TGTGCCAGCAATCCCGGCGGGGGCGACTATGGCTACACCTTC. Protein: CASNPGGGDYGYTF. This chain links TRBV6-5 with TRBJ1-2; possibly TRBD1 for D (6 bases). The length of the CDR3 is 14 residues. Germline loops: CDR1 MNHEY, CDR2 SVGAGI. The V end was cut by 7 bases, the J end by 3 bases, with 15 bases between.

The chain employs TRBV10-1 and TRBJ2-2; 11 bases fit TRBD2. CDR3 size: 14 residues. V dropped 9 bases and J dropped 2; count of bases not matched to a gene: 2. Per the germline V gene, CDR1 is WNHNN and CDR2 is SYGVQD (reference sequence). The CDR3 spells CASGTSGNTGELFF. DNA for the CDR3: TGCGCCAGTGGGACTAGCGGAAACACCGGGGAGCTGTTTTTT.

The genes are TRBV7-9 and TRBJ2-1; TRBD1 aligns across 7 bases. V shed 3 bases, J shed 13 bases, and the junction held 6 bases outside the gene matches. The germline CDR1 and CDR2 sequences are SEHNR and FQNEAQ (reference sequence). The CDR3 has 12 residues. The CDR3 nucleotides read TGTGCCAGCAGCTTTGGGACAGATAGTCAGTTCTTC. Translated: CASSFGTDSQFF.

The rearrangement joins TRBV19 to TRBJ1-2, with D possibly matching TRBD1 (5 bases). V was shortened by 10 bases and J by 4 bases, with 16 bases between the two germline ends. CDR1 is LNHDA, CDR2 SQIVND, per germline (reference sequence). The CDR3 runs to 13 residues. The CDR3 DNA sequence: TGTGCCACCAGGGAGGGGCTTATCTATGGCTACACCTTC. Protein: CATREGLIYGYTF.

The chain combines TRBV30 with TRBJ2-1; D remains ambiguous. The CDR3 extends over 11 amino acids. Germline V gene lookup returns CDR1 GTSNPN and CDR2 SVGIG (reference sequence). V lost 1 base and J lost 13, with 11 bases in between. CDR3 in DNA: TGTGCCTGGAGTGATAGCCTACTCCAGTTCTTC. The encoded protein is CAWSDSLLQFF.

V gene TRBV5-6 combines with J gene TRBJ2-7; 10 nucleotides agree with TRBD1. The V and J ends lost 0 bases and 6 bases, in that order; junction bases with no gene match: 12. Germline CDR1 reads SGHDT; CDR2 reads YYEEEE. CDR3 length: 17 residues. The CDR3 protein is CASSLGPPRQGAREQYF. The CDR3, as DNA: TGTGCCAGCAGCTTGGGCCCCCCCCGACAGGGGGCACGCGAGCAGTACTTC.

CDR3 loop: CASSEASRPNYGYTF. CDR3 bases: TGTGCCAGCAGTGAAGCCTCCAGGCCAAACTATGGCTACACCTTC. The chain couples TRBV6-1 to TRBJ1-2; D remains unclear. This CDR3 is built from 15 residues. Germline V lookup: CDR1 MNHNS, CDR2 SASEGT. V lost 0 bases and J lost 2, with 10 bases in between.

The genes are TRBV4-1 and TRBJ2-5, with D perhaps matching TRBD1 (5 bases). The CDR3 is 13 amino acids. Germline V gene data show CDR1 as MGHRA and CDR2 as YSYEKL. The germline V and J ends were trimmed by 4 bases and 4 bases, with 10 bases remaining between them. This chain's CDR3 is CASSLRVLETQYF. The CDR3 DNA is TGCGCCAGCAGCCTCAGGGTCCTAGAGACCCAGTACTTC.

This clone was observed once. This rearrangement joins TRBV6-2 or TRBV6-3 to TRBJ2-1, with 12 bases matching TRBD1. Unmatched junction bases numbered 6, after V lost 5 bases and J lost 7 bases. The CDR3 loop spans 15 amino acids. In germline, CDR1 is MNHEY, CDR2 SVGEGT. Written as DNA, the CDR3 is TGTGCCAGCAGTCGGGACAGGGGGCGCGATAATGAGCAGTTCTTC. Protein product: CASSRDRGRDNEQFF.

The chain is built from TRBV19 and TRBJ1-4; D is ambiguous. V was clipped by 1 base and J by 4 bases, with 10 bases between them. The CDR3 runs 15 residues. CDR1 is LNHDA and CDR2 is SQIVND in the germline V gene (reference sequence). CDR3 coding DNA: TGTGCCAGTAGTATAGTGGAGGGAGGTAATGAAAAACTGTTTTTT. Its translation: CASSIVEGGNEKLFF.

The chain combines TRBV5-1 with TRBJ2-7; 9 nucleotides align to TRBD2. Germline V gene sequence: CDR1 SGHRS, CDR2 YFSETQ. This CDR3 is 16 amino acids long. V lost 0 bases to trimming and J lost 4 bases; unmatched junction nucleotides: 8. For the CDR3, the DNA is TGCGCCAGCAGCTTGGAATTGGGTAGCGGGGGTTACGAGCAGTACTTC. It is translated as CASSLELGSGGYEQYF.

V is TRBV5-4 and J is TRBJ2-1; 11 bases agree with TRBD1. The CDR3 is made up of 16 amino acids. The V gene end was trimmed by 3 bases and the J gene end by 7 bases; junction bases not matched to a gene: 9. Germline V lookup: CDR1 SGHNT, CDR2 YYREEE (reference sequence). CDR3 region: CASSSRDRGGLNEQFF. CDR3 nucleotide sequence: TGTGCCAGCAGCTCAAGGGACAGGGGGGGTTTGAATGAGCAGTTCTTC.

This clone was detected only once. The chain recombines TRBV7-2 with TRBJ1-3, with D possibly matching TRBD1 (6 bases). The CDR3 has 15 amino acids. Trimming stripped 5 bases from V and 3 bases from J, with 14 bases between. Per the germline V gene, CDR1 is SGHTA and CDR2 is FQGNSA. The CDR3 region is CASSQGRGSGNTIYF. As DNA, the CDR3 is TGTGCCAGCAGCCAAGGCAGGGGTAGTGGAAACACCATATATTTT.

The gene calls are TRBV5-6 and TRBJ1-5, with TRBD1 as a possible D gene (6 bases). The CDR3 spans 13 residues. V dropped 4 bases and J dropped 6 bases, with 11 bases sitting between them. From germline, CDR1 is SGHDT and CDR2 YYEEEE. The CDR3: CASSGGAGQPQHF. In DNA form, the CDR3 reads TGTGCCAGCAGCGGGGGCGCGGGTCAGCCCCAGCATTTT.

The chain has TRBV29-1 and TRBJ2-2, with TRBD2 matching 9 bases. V lost 7 bases, J lost 5 bases, and 8 bases stayed unmatched. The germline V gene encodes CDR1 SQVTM and CDR2 ANQGSEA. The CDR3 runs 14 residues. CDR3 coding DNA: TGCAGCGGAGGCGGGGGGGCTCGGACCGGGGAGCTGTTTTTT. Translating it yields CSGGGGARTGELFF.

On this clone itself: An end of the junction differs from the germline gene, which may be a read error. The V and J genes are TRBV5-4 and TRBJ2-1; 11 bases align to TRBD2. The CDR3 is 16 residues long. The germline V gene has CDR1 SGHNT and CDR2 YYREEE (reference sequence). DNA of the CDR3: TGTGCCAGCAGCTCAGTAGCGGGGGGGCGGTACAGTGAGCAGTTCTTC. This codes for CASSSVAGGRYSEQFF.

The chain carries TRBV27 and TRBJ1-2; 10 positions agree with TRBD1. Trimming took 5 bases from V and 3 from J; bases not matched to a gene: 6. This CDR3 contains 15 residues. CDR1 MNHEY and CDR2 SMNVEV come from the germline V gene (reference sequence). The DNA for the CDR3 is TGTGCCAGCAGTCCTGACAGGGGGCGCGACTATGGCTACACCTTC. It codes for CASSPDRGRDYGYTF.

This sequence joins TRBV7-2 and TRBJ1-1, with D perhaps matching TRBD1 (5 bases). Germline lookup yields CDR1 SGHTA and CDR2 FQGNSA. The CDR3 loop spans 15 amino acids. V lost 5 bases and J lost 5, with 18 bases in between. The CDR3 DNA reads TGTGCCAGCAGCCGGGGGGTGGGCCGTCTAACTGAAGCTTTCTTT. Its protein is CASSRGVGRLTEAFF. Variable domain in full (rest from reference TRBV7-2 and TRBJ1-1): GAGVSQSPSNKVTEKGKDVELRCDPISGHTALYWYRQSLGQGLEFLIYFQGNSAPDKSGLPSDRFSAERTGGSVSTLTIQRTQQEDSAVYLCASSRGVGRLTEAFFGQGTRLTVV.

The V and J genes are TRBV4-2 and TRBJ2-5; 9 nucleotides line up with TRBD2. CDR1 and CDR2 (germline): LGHNA, YNFKEQ. The CDR3 is 20 residues long. The junction had 16 bases not matched to a gene; V was cut back by 0 bases and J by 2 bases. DNA for the CDR3: TGTGCCAGCAGCCAAGATCTTGCGCGGGGGGGCTTAGGTGGACAAGAGACCCAGTACTTC. Its protein is CASSQDLARGGLGGQETQYF.

The chain is built from TRBV4-1 and TRBJ2-7, with D possibly matching TRBD2 (6 bases). Trimming took off 0 bases at V and 6 bases at J, with 18 bases between the two ends. There are 16 residues in the CDR3. Germline loops: CDR1 MGHRA, CDR2 YSYEKL. CDR3 DNA: TGCGCCAGCAGCCAAGAACCCCTGGGAGCGGGCCGCGAGCAGTACTTC. As protein: CASSQEPLGAGREQYF.

V usage is TRBV10-3 and J usage is TRBJ1-1; D uncertain. The CDR3 covers 13 residues. V shed 8 bases and J shed 0 bases, with 10 bases lying between them. Germline V CDR1 and CDR2: ENHRY, SYGVKD. CDR3 loop: CAIGNYMNTEAFF. CDR3 DNA sequence: TGTGCCATCGGTAACTACATGAACACTGAAGCTTTCTTT.